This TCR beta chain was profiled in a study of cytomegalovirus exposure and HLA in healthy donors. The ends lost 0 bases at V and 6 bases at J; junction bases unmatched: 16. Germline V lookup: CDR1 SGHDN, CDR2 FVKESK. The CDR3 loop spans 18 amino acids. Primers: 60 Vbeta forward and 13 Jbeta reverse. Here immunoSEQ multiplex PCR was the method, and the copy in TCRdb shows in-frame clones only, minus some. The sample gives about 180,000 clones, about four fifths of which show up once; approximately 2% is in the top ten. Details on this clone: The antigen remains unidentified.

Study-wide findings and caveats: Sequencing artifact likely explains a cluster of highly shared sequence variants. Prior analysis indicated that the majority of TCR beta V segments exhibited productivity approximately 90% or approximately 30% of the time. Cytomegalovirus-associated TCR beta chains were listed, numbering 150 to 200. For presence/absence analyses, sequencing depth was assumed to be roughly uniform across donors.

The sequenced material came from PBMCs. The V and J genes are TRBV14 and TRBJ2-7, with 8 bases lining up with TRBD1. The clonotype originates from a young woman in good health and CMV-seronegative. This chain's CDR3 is CASSQELTGAPKMFEQYF. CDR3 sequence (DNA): TGTGCCAGCAGCCAAGAGCTGACAGGGGCCCCTAAGATGTTCGAGCAGTACTTC.